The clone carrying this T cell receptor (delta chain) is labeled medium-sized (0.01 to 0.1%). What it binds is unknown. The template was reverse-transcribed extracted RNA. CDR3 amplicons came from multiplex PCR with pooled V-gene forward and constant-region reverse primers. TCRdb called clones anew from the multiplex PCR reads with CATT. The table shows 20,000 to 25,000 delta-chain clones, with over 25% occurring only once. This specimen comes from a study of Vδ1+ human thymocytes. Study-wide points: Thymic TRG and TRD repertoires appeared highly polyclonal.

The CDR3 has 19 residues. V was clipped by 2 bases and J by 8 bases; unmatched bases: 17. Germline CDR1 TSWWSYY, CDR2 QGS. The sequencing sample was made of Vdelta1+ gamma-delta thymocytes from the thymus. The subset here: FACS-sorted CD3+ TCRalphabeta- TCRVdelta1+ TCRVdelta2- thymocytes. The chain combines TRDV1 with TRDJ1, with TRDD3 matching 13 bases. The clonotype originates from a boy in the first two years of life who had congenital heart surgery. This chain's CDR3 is CALGEKVRIPYWGIRKLIF. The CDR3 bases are TGTGCTCTTGGGGAAAAGGTTAGGATACCGTACTGGGGGATACGGAAACTCATCTTT.